This T cell receptor beta chain was captured by sequencing in a study of blood T cell repertoires in COVID-19. Study in general: COVID-19 samples collected from the United States, Italy and Spain covered acute and convalescent phases. In each case, the material was cDNA or gDNA derived from T cells, B-cell-depleted T cells, or PBMCs.

Using immunoSEQ multiplex PCR, the repertoire was profiled, and TCRdb retains in-frame clones only, with some absent. The table has roughly 380,000 clones, approximately 89% seen once. The Seattle site enrolled patients during active infection and followed them longitudinally. The V gene's germline CDR1 is DFQATT and CDR2 SNEGSKA (reference sequence). V shed 3 bases and J shed 1 base, with 9 bases lying between them. CDR3 length equals 13 residues. V is TRBV20-1 and J is TRBJ1-1, with D perhaps matching TRBD1 (5 bases). This TCR was recovered from a woman in her 40s with COVID-19, enrolled during active disease. Sequencing used peripheral blood. The CDR3 DNA reads TGCAGTGCTAGTTATGGGGCGAACACTGAAGCTTTCTTT. Translating gives CSASYGANTEAFF.